The following is a TCR beta chain sequence with its context. This clonotype is judged medium-sized (0.01 to 0.1%). Its antigen has not been determined. Per-nucleotide qualities are absent, and no much larger clonotype sits a single base away. The sequencer listed for this sample is Illumina HiSeq 2500. Quantitative 5'-RACE with molecular barcodes was the method used to prepare the TCR beta libraries. From the authors' description of their analysis: A new computational method based on a probabilistic model of VDJ rearrangement was used to identify disease-linked TCR variants. TCRdb itself trimmed the public reads at Q25 with fastp, ran MiXCR and retained productive beta chains. Rows with a matching CDR3 protein are joined into one entry that keeps the most common DNA and genes. The V and J calls and clone size are TCRdb's, not the authors'. In all, the sample holds 25,000 to 30,000 distinct CDR3 sequences, and 5% to 5.5% of those were seen once. The top ten constitute about 1.7% of the sample.

Here V drops 0 bases and J drops 9 bases, and the junction holds 9 bases not matched to any gene. Counted from cysteine to phenylalanine, this CDR3 has 15 amino acids. Of the read, only the CDR3 DNA is kept; its 45 bases are in frame from base 1. Sequences SGDLS (CDR1) and YYNGEE (CDR2) are obtained from the germline V gene. The data were obtained in a study of CD8 T cells in ankylosing spondylitis (dated by TCRdb to between 2016 and 2019). Some background on the complete study: The study set out to find disease-linked TCR variants by profiling T cell receptor beta repertoires in ankylosing spondylitis patients and healthy donors. Samples of peripheral blood were taken, and for ankylosing spondylitis patients, synovial fluid was collected as well. The whole study cohort included over a hundred healthy donors and 25 ankylosing spondylitis patients.

General findings and caveats noted by the study authors: Some motif variants had previously been reported in the synovial fluid and blood of reactive arthritis patients, which suggests shared mechanisms of disease initiation. Blood from ankylosing spondylitis patients appeared to be characterized by a TCR beta motif composed of under ten highly homologous amino acid variants. Significant enrichment of the disease-linked clones was reported in matched synovial fluid samples from ankylosing spondylitis patients. A CD8+ phenotype was shown by the disease-linked clones, which were found at relatively low frequencies in peripheral blood.

The sequence links TRBV9 to TRBJ2-7; 10 bases in between match TRBD1. Sequencing was carried out using blood, either unsorted or a sorted T cell fraction (not recorded which). The TCR was taken from a female donor with ankylosing spondylitis or in good health (not recorded which). The bases read TGTGCCAGCAGCGTAGAACCGGCGGACAGGGGGTGGCAGTACTTC. Translated, this gives CASSVEPADRGWQYF.